This TCR beta chain was captured by sequencing in a study of blood T cell repertoires in COVID-19. Study at large: Collection of acute and convalescent COVID-19 samples took place in the United States, Italy and Spain. Sources were T cells, B-cell-depleted T cells, or PBMCs; the material itself was cDNA or gDNA.

The trim removed 0 bases at V and 0 bases at J, leaving 9 bases unmatched. The CDR3 sequence is 18 residues long. In germline, CDR1 is SGHVS, CDR2 FNYEAQ. Authors' processing steps: Estimation of nucleated cell counts relied on the amplification of reference gene primers. The method was immunoSEQ multiplex PCR; TCRdb's version includes in-frame clones alone and lacks a portion of them. D and trimming were read from the DNA, whereas the V and J calls and clone size are those reported in that table. Here the sample spans roughly 270,000 clones, over 75% being singletons. Material: peripheral blood. The genes are TRBV7-6 and TRBJ2-7, with TRBD2 identical over 9 bases. This TCR came from a man in his forties or fifties with active or convalescent COVID-19. This chain's CDR3 is CASSLASSSGTYSYEQYF. The CDR3 bases are TGTGCCAGCAGCTTAGCGTCTTCTAGCGGGACTTACTCCTACGAGCAGTACTTC.